These 15 T cell receptor beta chains came from one sample sequenced in a study of shared clonotypes between healthy human individuals. Naive-designated CD8 cells lacked CD45RO, were positively enriched for CCR7, and omitted terminally differentiated effector memory CD45RA+ cells. The table came from immunoSEQ multiplex PCR; TCRdb's copy has only in-frame clones and leaves some out. This sample has around 2.1 million clones, with just over 90% found just once. Sequences were obtained from naive CD8+ T cells from PBMCs. All receptors derive from a man aged 18 to 29 in good health. Some clones in this sample may be carry-over from other donors' samples.

This sequence joins TRBV27 and TRBJ2-4; 12 bases fit TRBD1. CDR3 length: 15 amino acids. Trimming removed 1 base from V and 8 bases from J; junction bases left unmatched: 3. Germline-derived CDR1 and CDR2 are MNHEY and SMNVEV (reference sequence). CDR3 nucleotide sequence: TGTGCCAGCAGTTTATTGGGGACAGGGGGCGACATTCAGTACTTC. As protein: CASSLLGTGGDIQYF.

This clone came up once. The chain uses TRBV6-6 and TRBJ2-3; D gene unclear. CDR1 is MNHNY, CDR2 SVGAGI, per germline (reference sequence). This CDR3 contains 14 residues. The V and J ends lost 1 base and 5 bases respectively, with 10 bases between them. The CDR3 here is CASSYWSVGDTQYF. Written as DNA, the CDR3 is TGTGCCAGCAGTTACTGGTCAGTTGGAGATACGCAGTATTTT.

The chain links TRBV14 to TRBJ2-2, with 11 positions matching TRBD2. The CDR3 totals 18 residues. Unmatched junction bases numbered 9, after V lost 5 bases and J lost 1 base. Germline values: CDR1 SGHDN, CDR2 FVKESK. The CDR3: CASSFRLAGPWNTGELFF. The CDR3 DNA reads as TGTGCCAGCAGCTTTAGACTAGCGGGGCCTTGGAACACCGGGGAGCTGTTTTTT.

This chain uses TRBV7-9 with TRBJ2-5, with D uncertain. The germline V gene encodes CDR1 SEHNR and CDR2 FQNEAQ (reference sequence). Between the trimmed V and J ends, which lost 1 base and 4 bases, there was a span of 13 bases. CDR3 length: 15 amino acids. The chain's CDR3 is CASSLVRQMGETQYF. For the CDR3, the DNA is TGTGCCAGCAGCTTAGTACGGCAGATGGGAGAGACCCAGTACTTC.

This clone was observed once. V gene TRBV14 combines with J gene TRBJ2-7; 9 nucleotides align to TRBD1. The CDR3 covers 18 residues. Germline loops: CDR1 SGHDN, CDR2 FVKESK. V shed 4 bases and J 3 bases; nucleotides not matched to a gene: 16. CDR3 sequence: CASSPIPSTGTGSYEQYF. The DNA for the CDR3 is TGTGCCAGCAGCCCCATACCCTCTACCGGGACAGGGAGCTACGAGCAGTACTTC.

The chain employs TRBV29-1 and TRBJ2-7, with a tentative D call TRBD1 (6 bases). The CDR3 consists of 13 residues. V dropped 6 bases and J dropped 2 bases, with 14 bases sitting between them. CDR1 SQVTM and CDR2 ANQGSEA come from the germline V gene. The CDR3 DNA follows: TGCAGCGTACTCAGGGGTAGCACCTACGAGCAGTACTTC. Translated: CSVLRGSTYEQYF.

Comment on this clone: The sample contains more than one DNA sequence encoding this CDR3. The CDR3 bases are TGTGCCAGCAGCGCTAGCGGTGCCTACAATGAGCAGTTCTTC. Protein: CASSASGAYNEQFF. The chain recombines TRBV9 with TRBJ2-1, with TRBD2 matching 7 bases. The CDR3 has 14 residues. CDR1 and CDR2 (germline): SGDLS, YYNGEE. J lost 2 bases, V lost 3 bases, and 2 bases had no gene match.

This clone was counted at least ten times. The sample has other DNA sequences that encode this CDR3 too. The rearrangement uses TRBV27 and TRBJ2-1; D is undetermined. CDR1 and CDR2 from the germline V gene are MNHEY and SMNVEV (reference sequence). The CDR3 contains 11 residues. The V end lost 3 bases, the J end lost 4 bases, and 1 base lay between the germline ends. CDR3 coding DNA: TGTGCCAGCAGTTTTTACAATGAGCAGTTCTTC. It is translated as CASSFYNEQFF.

The chain combines TRBV19 with TRBJ2-7; 9 bases align to TRBD1. CDR1 is LNHDA and CDR2 is SQIVND in the germline V gene (reference sequence). The CDR3 length is 16 residues. Trimming at V came to 1 base and at J to 5 bases, leaving 9 bases not matched to a gene. The CDR3 sequence: CASSIALWDRVHEQYF. The CDR3, as DNA: TGTGCCAGTAGTATAGCCCTGTGGGACAGGGTACACGAGCAGTACTTC.

V usage is TRBV19 and J usage is TRBJ2-1, with 8 bases lining up with TRBD2. CDR3 length: 16 amino acids. Looked up from germline, CDR1 is LNHDA and CDR2 is SQIVND (reference sequence). V was clipped by 1 base and J by 8 bases; unmatched bases: 10. The CDR3 sequence is CASSIVGTSPSDEQFF. Written as DNA, the CDR3 is TGTGCCAGTAGTATAGTGGGGACTAGTCCTTCTGATGAGCAGTTCTTC.

This clone occurred a few times. This chain joins TRBV25-1 and TRBJ1-1; D is undetermined. V shed 6 bases and J shed 5 bases, with 10 bases lying between them. The CDR3 is made up of 12 amino acids. Per the germline V gene, CDR1 is MGHDK and CDR2 is SYGVNS. The CDR3 protein is CASRVGDTEAFF. The CDR3 DNA reads TGTGCCAGCAGGGTCGGAGATACTGAAGCTTTCTTT.

This chain connects TRBV7-8 to TRBJ2-1; TRBD2 agrees at 13 bases. J lost 11 bases, V lost 5 bases, and 18 bases had no gene match. The germline V gene has CDR1 SGHVS and CDR2 FQNEAQ. The CDR3 sequence is 18 residues long. The CDR3 DNA reads TGTGCCAGCAGCCCAACTAGCGGGAGGGCCTCTCTTCTGCCTAAGCAGTTCTTC. Translating gives CASSPTSGRASLLPKQFF.

The chain employs TRBV19 and TRBJ2-1, with a possible D match to TRBD2 (6 bases). The CDR3 has 17 amino acids. The germline V and J ends were trimmed by 2 bases and 4 bases, with 18 bases remaining between them. Germline assignment: CDR1 LNHDA and CDR2 SQIVND (reference sequence). The CDR3 reads CASSISGGIKGYNEQFF. CDR3 in DNA: TGTGCCAGTAGTATAAGTGGCGGGATTAAGGGATACAATGAGCAGTTCTTC.

On this clone itself: Other DNA sequences in this sample translate to the same CDR3. This chain uses TRBV7-9 with TRBJ2-2, with TRBD1 as a possible D gene (8 bases). The CDR3 covers 15 residues. Looked up from germline, CDR1 is SEHNR and CDR2 is FQNEAQ (reference sequence). With 5 bases removed from V and 5 bases from J, the gap between germline ends came to 15 bases. The CDR3 DNA reads as TGTGCCAGCAGCCCAGGGGGCGGGAGAACCGGGGAGCTGTTTTTT. As protein: CASSPGGGRTGELFF.

The V and J genes are TRBV7-9 and TRBJ1-1; D is uncertain. The V and J ends lost 5 bases and 8 bases respectively, with 12 bases between them. From germline, CDR1 is SEHNR and CDR2 FQNEAQ (reference sequence). The CDR3 is 12 amino acids. The CDR3 region is CASSRGTVEAFF. CDR3 nucleotides: TGTGCCAGCAGCCGCGGAACAGTGGAAGCTTTCTTT.